This T cell receptor beta chain is drawn from a study of control samples from healthy donors and cancer patients. The V gene lost 5 bases and the J gene lost 3 bases, with 18 bases spanning the gap. The CDR3 is made up of 16 amino acids. CDR1 MDHEN and CDR2 SYDVKM come from the germline V gene. TCRdb's copy holds only in-frame clones and misses some; the assay was immunoSEQ multiplex PCR. There are over 70,000 clones in the sample; 85% to 90% occur only once, and less than 10% lies in the top ten. V gene TRBV28 combines with J gene TRBJ2-3; TRBD1 might be the D (6 bases). The clonotype originates from a woman in her 50s with colorectal cancer. The sample comprised PBMCs. This CDR3 reads CASSAEVDSWTDTQYF. The CDR3 DNA follows: TGTGCCAGCAGTGCTGAGGTGGACAGTTGGACAGATACGCAGTATTTT.